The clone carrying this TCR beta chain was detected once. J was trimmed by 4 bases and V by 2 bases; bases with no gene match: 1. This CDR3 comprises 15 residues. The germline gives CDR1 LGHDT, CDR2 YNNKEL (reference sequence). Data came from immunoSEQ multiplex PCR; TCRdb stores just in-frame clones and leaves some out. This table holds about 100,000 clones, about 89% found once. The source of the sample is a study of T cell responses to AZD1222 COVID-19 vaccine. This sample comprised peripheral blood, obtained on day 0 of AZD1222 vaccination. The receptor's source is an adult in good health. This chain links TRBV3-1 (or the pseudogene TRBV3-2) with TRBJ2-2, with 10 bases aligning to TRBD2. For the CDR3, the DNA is TGTGCCAGCAGCCAAACTAGCGGGACCACCGGGGAGCTGTTTTTT. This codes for CASSQTSGTTGELFF.